This T cell receptor beta chain was sequenced for a study of T cell changes during pregnancy in multiple sclerosis. Using immunoSEQ multiplex PCR, the repertoire was profiled, and TCRdb retains in-frame clones only, with some absent. This sample has about 56,000 clones, with roughly nine tenths found just once. The CDR3 contains 13 residues. CDR1 is GTSNPN, CDR2 SVGIG, per germline (reference sequence). With 2 bases clipped from V and 2 bases from J, the junction kept 3 bases outside the gene matches. Sequencing used peripheral blood, obtained in the first trimester of pregnancy. This sequence was found in a female donor in good health, enrolled as a control in a pregnancy study. The J gene is TRBJ2-7, the V gene TRBV30, with TRBD1 matching 7 bases. The CDR3 DNA reads TGTGCCTGGAGTCCAACAGGGGCCTACGAGCAGTACTTC. It is translated as CAWSPTGAYEQYF.